Shown below are 29 T cell receptor beta chains from a single sample sequenced in a study of early T cells in non-severe SARS-CoV-2 infection. TCRdb re-called the 5' RACE reads through MiXCR, storing one row per CDR3 protein. The sample has over 95,000 distinct CDR3 sequences, 16% seen once. The sample consisted of whole blood. All receptors derive from an adult who was a healthcare worker with PCR-confirmed SARS-CoV-2 infection or an uninfected control (not recorded which).

This clonotype was seen many times. This chain joins TRBV28 and TRBJ1-1, with D unclear. Trimming shortened V by 2 bases and J by 5 bases, and 6 bases separated the two germline ends. Germline CDR1 is MDHEN and CDR2 is SYDVKM. This CDR3 is 12 amino acids long. The CDR3 sequence is CASSLGRTEAFF. The CDR3 nucleotides are TGTGCCAGCAGTTTAGGGAGGACTGAAGCTTTCTTT.

The chain is built from TRBV10-3 and TRBJ1-4, with D maybe TRBD1 (5 bases). With 6 bases removed from V and 5 bases from J, the gap between germline ends came to 13 bases. The V gene's germline CDR1 is ENHRY and CDR2 SYGVKD. The CDR3 covers 14 residues. CDR3 loop: CAISHGTVNEKLFF. In DNA form, the CDR3 reads TGTGCCATCAGCCACGGGACTGTAAATGAAAAACTGTTTTTT.

The chain links TRBV2 to TRBJ1-4, with 7 bases fitting TRBD1. The J segment lost 8 bases and the V segment lost 6 bases, leaving 6 bases of the junction unmatched. Germline V CDR1 and CDR2: SNHLY, FYNNEI. This CDR3 has 13 amino acids. The CDR3 region is CASRTGEGEKLFF. As DNA, the CDR3 is TGTGCCAGCAGAACAGGGGAGGGGGAAAAACTGTTTTTT. Full variable domain (outside the CDR3, taken from reference TRBV2 and TRBJ1-4): EPEVTQTPSHQVTQMGQEVILRCVPISNHLYFYWYRQILGQKVEFLVSFYNNEISEKSEIFDDQFSVERPDGSNFTLKIRSTKLEDSAMYFCASRTGEGEKLFFGSGTQLSVL.

This clonotype was seen a few times. The chain carries TRBV5-6 and TRBJ2-3; 7 bases fit TRBD2. The junction had 12 bases not matched to a gene; V was cut back by 1 base and J by 4 bases. Germline lookup yields CDR1 SGHDT and CDR2 YYEEEE. This CDR3 is 17 amino acids long. The CDR3 reads CASSLLQLAGAADTQYF. DNA of the CDR3: TGTGCCAGCAGCTTGTTGCAGCTTGCGGGAGCCGCAGATACGCAGTATTTT.

The chain uses TRBV29-1 and TRBJ2-5; D uncertain. The CDR3 spans 13 residues. V shed 3 bases and J shed 2 bases, with 10 bases lying between them. The germline V gene encodes CDR1 SQVTM and CDR2 ANQGSEA. Here the CDR3 DNA reads TGCAGCGTTGATTTGCCCGATCAAGAGACCCAGTACTTC. Encoded protein: CSVDLPDQETQYF. Looking up the rest from reference TRBV29-1 and TRBJ2-5 gives the full variable domain: SAVISQKPSRDICQRGTSLTIQCQVDSQVTMMFWYRQQPGQSLTLIATANQGSEATYESGFVIDKFPISRPNLTFSTLTVSNMSPEDSSIYLCSVDLPDQETQYFGPGTRLLVL.

The CDR3 is CASSQGSTNYGYTF. The CDR3 nucleotides are TGCGCCAGCAGCCAAGGATCGACTAACTATGGCTACACCTTC. V gene TRBV4-3 combines with J gene TRBJ1-2; D is uncertain. Per germline, CDR1 LGHNA and CDR2 YSLEER. Deletions cut 1 base from V and 0 bases from J, with 6 bases between. The CDR3 extends over 14 amino acids.

This clonotype showed up just a few times. The chain links TRBV20-1 to TRBJ2-3; TRBD2 is a possible D gene (6 bases). The germline V gene encodes CDR1 DFQATT and CDR2 SNEGSKA (reference sequence). V lost 3 bases, J lost 5 bases, and 15 bases lay in between. This CDR3 spans 14 amino acids. DNA of the CDR3: TGCAGTGCTAGCGGGACTGGTCGGGGAGATACGCAGTATTTT. It codes for CSASGTGRGDTQYF.

This clonotype was seen a single time. The genes are TRBV29-1 and TRBJ2-7, with no clear D. Trimming removed 7 bases at V and 0 bases at J, with 13 bases between. CDR3 length: 13 residues. Germline lookup yields CDR1 SQVTM and CDR2 ANQGSEA. CDR3: CSGLRSNSYEQYF. CDR3 in DNA: TGCAGCGGACTTAGAAGCAACTCCTACGAGCAGTACTTC.

The rearrangement uses TRBV10-2 and TRBJ1-6; TRBD1 matches at 8 bases. The ends lost 7 bases at V and 9 bases at J; junction bases unmatched: 8. The CDR3 runs 14 residues. Per the germline V gene, CDR1 is WSHSY and CDR2 is SAAADI. The CDR3 loop reads CASTQTGASSPLHF. CDR3 bases: TGCGCCAGCACTCAGACAGGGGCAAGTTCACCCCTCCACTTT.

CDR3 bases: TGTGCCAGCAGCCTGGACAGGACGTACCAAGAGACCCAGTACTTC. It codes for CASSLDRTYQETQYF. This chain uses TRBV7-2 with TRBJ2-5; 7 bases fit TRBD1. CDR3 length: 15 amino acids. Germline CDR1 is SGHTA and CDR2 is FQGNSA. Trimming took 5 bases from V and 0 from J; bases not matched to a gene: 6.

This clonotype was counted many times. The chain has TRBV7-8 and TRBJ1-1; D unclear. Germline loops: CDR1 SGHVS, CDR2 FQNEAQ. This CDR3 has 15 residues. Trimming removed 4 bases from V and 0 bases from J, with 12 bases in between. The CDR3: CASSSVRRLNTEAFF. DNA of the CDR3: TGTGCCAGCAGCTCGGTCCGCCGGTTGAACACTGAAGCTTTCTTT.

The CDR3 DNA reads as TGCGCCAGCAGCCCCAACCGGGGTTCCGAGCGATCCTACGAGCAGTACTTC. Translating gives CASSPNRGSERSYEQYF. The rearrangement joins TRBV4-3 to TRBJ2-7, with D possibly matching TRBD2 (5 bases). The CDR3 covers 17 residues. The germline V gene encodes CDR1 LGHNA and CDR2 YSLEER. Trimming removed 4 bases at V and 1 base at J, with 20 bases between.

The chain couples TRBV25-1 to TRBJ2-2, with 8 bases fitting TRBD2. This CDR3 has 16 amino acids. Trimming cost V 5 bases and J 8 bases; bases outside gene matches: 13. Germline V gene sequence: CDR1 MGHDK, CDR2 SYGVNS. The CDR3 region has the DNA TGTGCCAGCAGTTTCCTGGGGACTAGGGAGTTGGGGGAGCTGTTTTTT. Its translation: CASSFLGTRELGELFF. The full variable domain, rest sourced from reference TRBV25-1 and TRBJ2-2, is EADIYQTPRYLVIGTGKKITLECSQTMGHDKMYWYQQDPGMELHLIHYSYGVNSTEKGDLSSESTVSRIRTEHFPLTLESARPSHTSQYLCASSFLGTRELGELFFGEGSRLTVL.

The V and J genes are TRBV27 and TRBJ2-1, with D hard to call. CDR1 MNHEY and CDR2 SMNVEV come from the germline V gene (reference sequence). The CDR3 has 11 residues. As DNA, the CDR3 is TGTGCGTCGGGCTTTAACAATGAGCAGTTCTTC. This sequence encodes CASGFNNEQFF.

This chain uses TRBV29-1 with TRBJ2-7; weak D call: TRBD2 (6 bases). The CDR3 spans 12 residues. Germline values: CDR1 SQVTM, CDR2 ANQGSEA. Trimming stripped 7 bases from V and 4 bases from J, with 14 bases between. For the CDR3, the DNA is TGCAGCGGCGCGGTGGCGGGGTACGAGCAGTACTTC. Protein product: CSGAVAGYEQYF.

This clonotype has just a few counts. The chain's CDR3 is CASSPMLGQDNQPQHF. In DNA, the CDR3 is TGTGCCAGCAGCCCCATGCTTGGACAGGACAATCAGCCCCAGCATTTT. This chain joins TRBV4-2 and TRBJ1-5; the match to TRBD1 covers 7 bases. The J segment lost 3 bases and the V segment lost 4 bases, leaving 9 bases of the junction unmatched. Germline CDR1 reads LGHNA; CDR2 reads YNFKEQ. This CDR3 region has 16 residues.

The chain carries TRBV5-6 and TRBJ1-2, with D perhaps TRBD1 (6 bases). Looked up from germline, CDR1 is SGHDT and CDR2 is YYEEEE. V lost 0 bases and J 4 bases, leaving 10 bases between the germline ends. The CDR3 spans 14 residues. DNA of the CDR3: TGTGCCAGCAGCTTGGGGGACATAAGCTATGGCTACACCTTC. This gives the protein CASSLGDISYGYTF.

This clonotype was counted a single time. The V and J genes are TRBV24-1 and TRBJ2-2; a possible D gene is TRBD1 (6 bases). Germline values: CDR1 KGHDR, CDR2 SFDVKD. The V gene lost 5 bases and the J gene lost 5 bases, with 11 bases spanning the gap. The length of the CDR3 is 14 residues. CDR3 in DNA: TGTGCCACCAGTGTTGCCACAGGGACCGGGGAGCTGTTTTTT. It translates to CATSVATGTGELFF.

J is TRBJ2-1 and V is TRBV10-3, with TRBD2 identical over 10 bases. CDR1 and CDR2 (germline): ENHRY, SYGVKD. V lost 0 bases to trimming and J lost 10 bases; unmatched junction nucleotides: 9. The CDR3 is 16 amino acids. The DNA of the CDR3 is TGTGCCATCAGTGAGTCTCAAGCGGGAGGGCCTGGAGAGCAGTTCTTC. Translated: CAISESQAGGPGEQFF.

The chain uses TRBV6-5 and TRBJ1-1, with TRBD1 identical over 9 bases. V lost 4 bases, J lost 1 base, and 7 bases stayed unmatched. Germline CDR1 MNHEY, CDR2 SVGAGI. CDR3 length: 16 amino acids. The CDR3 DNA reads TGTGCCAGCAGTTCTCCGGACAGGGGAAAGAACACTGAAGCTTTCTTT. This gives the protein CASSSPDRGKNTEAFF.

CDR3 sequence reads: CSARTSGRAIYNEQFF. Written as DNA, the CDR3 is TGCAGTGCTAGGACTAGCGGGAGGGCGATTTACAATGAGCAGTTCTTC. The chain employs TRBV20-1 and TRBJ2-1, with 14 bases fitting TRBD2. V trimming: 3 bases; J trimming: 4 bases; junction bases outside the gene matches: 5. The CDR3 has 16 amino acids. Germline V gene sequence: CDR1 DFQATT, CDR2 SNEGSKA (reference sequence).

This clonotype was seen ten or more times. The rearrangement joins TRBV20-1 to TRBJ1-6; D is unclear. The CDR3 runs to 13 residues. Germline CDR1 reads DFQATT; CDR2 reads SNEGSKA (reference sequence). The V end lost 2 bases, the J end lost 9 bases, and 11 bases lay between the germline ends. The CDR3: CSARLLERSPLHF. The DNA for the CDR3 is TGCAGTGCTAGATTGCTAGAACGTTCACCCCTCCACTTT.

This sequence joins TRBV7-9 and TRBJ1-1; D possibly corresponds to TRBD1 (6 bases). Per the germline V gene, CDR1 is SEHNR and CDR2 is FQNEAQ (reference sequence). Trimming removed 0 bases from V and 10 bases from J, with 18 bases in between. The CDR3 length is 15 residues. CDR3 loop: CASSLAWVDRPAAFF. As DNA, the CDR3 is TGTGCCAGCAGCTTAGCGTGGGTCGACAGGCCGGCAGCTTTCTTT. Full variable domain (missing parts from reference TRBV7-9 and TRBJ1-1): DTGVSQNPRHKITKRGQNVTFRCDPISEHNRLYWYRQTLGQGPEFLTYFQNEAQLEKSRLLSDRFSAERPKGSFSTLEIQRTEQGDSAMYLCASSLAWVDRPAAFFGQGTRLTVV.

J is TRBJ2-7 and V is TRBV7-2; 7 bases agree with TRBD1. Germline CDR1 is SGHTA and CDR2 is FQGNSA. V lost 4 bases to trimming and J lost 1 base; unmatched junction nucleotides: 7. The CDR3 is made up of 15 amino acids. The CDR3: CASSYVTGQSYEQYF. The CDR3, as DNA: TGTGCCAGCAGCTACGTCACGGGACAGTCCTACGAGCAGTACTTC.

V usage is TRBV20-1 and J usage is TRBJ1-5; D is uncertain. CDR1 is DFQATT and CDR2 is SNEGSKA in the germline V gene (reference sequence). V was shortened by 0 bases and J by 0 bases, with 12 bases between the two germline ends. The CDR3 sequence is 16 residues long. CDR3 coding DNA: TGCAGTGCTAGAGATATGGGTACGGCTAGCAATCAGCCCCAGCATTTT. Amino acid sequence: CSARDMGTASNQPQHF.

This clonotype showed up just a few times. J is TRBJ2-5 and V is TRBV6-5, with D unclear. V was trimmed by 1 base and J by 5 bases, leaving 14 bases between them. There are 15 residues in the CDR3. CDR1 MNHEY and CDR2 SVGAGI come from the germline V gene. CDR3 sequence: CASSYLDQLGETQYF. The CDR3 DNA is TGTGCCAGCAGTTACTTGGATCAACTGGGGGAGACCCAGTACTTC.

The table lists this clonotype with a few counts. The CDR3 spells CASSPGRGQPYEQYF. CDR3 nucleotide sequence: TGTGCCAGCAGCCCCGGACGGGGACAGCCATACGAGCAGTACTTC. The chain uses TRBV7-6 and TRBJ2-7, with 7 positions matching TRBD1. The V and J ends lost 5 bases and 4 bases, in that order; junction bases with no gene match: 11. CDR3 size: 15 residues. Germline CDR1 reads SGHVS; CDR2 reads FNYEAQ. The full variable domain, completed using reference TRBV7-6 and TRBJ2-7, is GAGVSQSPRYKVTKRGQDVALRCDPISGHVSLYWYRQALGQGPEFLTYFNYEAQQDKSGLPNDRFSAERPEGSISTLTIQRTEQRDSAMYRCASSPGRGQPYEQYFGPGTRLTVT.

This chain joins TRBV28 and TRBJ2-1, with D possibly matching TRBD2 (5 bases). Germline-derived CDR1 and CDR2 are MDHEN and SYDVKM. This CDR3 spans 13 amino acids. V dropped 6 bases and J dropped 4 bases, with 10 bases sitting between them. CDR3: CASSLTRYNEQFF. The CDR3 bases are TGTGCCAGCAGCCTCACTAGATACAATGAGCAGTTCTTC.

The chain's CDR3 is CASSQAGTSYEQYF. DNA for the CDR3: TGTGCCAGCAGCCAAGCCGGGACTAGCTACGAGCAGTACTTC. The chain combines TRBV14 with TRBJ2-7, with 8 nucleotides matching TRBD2. V gave up 1 base and J gave up 3 bases; unmatched junction bases: 2. Germline lookup yields CDR1 SGHDN and CDR2 FVKESK. CDR3 length: 14 amino acids.